This TCR beta chain was identified in a study of T-cell reconstitution after alpha-beta-depleted transplantation in children. A note on this clonotype: The antigen is unknown.

General observations from the study: Where alpha-beta T cells came from about two months after transplant was reportedly several hundred expanded graft clones. High day-60 TCRbeta diversity in some patients came from surviving recipient T cells and thymic progenitors. One year post-transplant, T-cell counts and diversity were largely derived from T cells produced anew.

Unique molecular identifiers were used in preparing the TCRbeta library. One entry per CDR3 protein results from TCRdb running MiXCR on the PCR reads. Of about 98,000 distinct CDR3 sequences listed, about a quarter are singletons. The clonotype comes from a boy aged 2 to 10 with acute lymphoblastic leukemia, due to receive a stem cell transplant. Specimen: PBMCs, collected before TCRalphabeta/CD19-depleted stem cell transplant.

The CDR3 sequence: CASSGLLKYF. The DNA of the CDR3 is TGTGCCAGCAGTGGTCTCCTCAAGTATTTT. The chain is built from TRBV2 and TRBJ2-3; D not certain. V gave up 4 bases and J gave up 13 bases, with 9 bases separating them. CDR3 length: 10 residues. CDR1 is SNHLY and CDR2 is FYNNEI in the germline V gene.